This T cell receptor (beta chain) is drawn from a study of regulatory T cells in long-lasting Graves disease. Time point meaning: newly diagnosed GD, antithyroid drugs for less than 3 months. PBMC-extracted RNA yielded the TCR library. Through Arm-PCR of CDR3 regions and iRepertoire HTBI primers, TCR beta libraries were built. TCRdb analysed the multiplex PCR reads with MiXCR anew, one entry per CDR3 protein. The sample has over 350,000 distinct CDR3 sequences; 15% are singletons. The CDR3 loop spans 12 amino acids. V lost 6 bases to trimming and J lost 4 bases, with 12 bases between them. Germline V gene sequence: CDR1 DFQATT, CDR2 SNEGSKA (reference sequence). These records were also assigned to another study, of T cells in Graves' hyperthyroidism and ophthalmopathy.

The receptor was derived from a woman aged 40 to 49 with Graves disease. The source was peripheral blood mononuclear cells (PBMCs), collected at new diagnosis, from a patient treated with antithyroid drugs. This chain uses TRBV20-1 with TRBJ1-2, with TRBD1 as a possible D gene (5 bases). CDR3 DNA sequence: TGCAGTGCAGGAGGGGCGAGCTATGGCTACACCTTC. This gives the protein CSAGGASYGYTF.